This T cell receptor beta chain was identified during a study of vaccination effects on CD4 cells after COVID-19 (dated by TCRdb to about 2022). Background for the entire study: Across the study, the median time from the second dose to post-vaccine sampling was 72 days (range 14 to 241). The study compared SARS-CoV-2 spike-specific CD4+ TCR repertoires before and after mRNA vaccination in COVID-19 convalescent patients and infection-naive vaccine recipients. The full study included some 10 COVID-19 convalescent patients and a handful of SARS-CoV-2-naive healthy vaccine recipients. In the study, cultures from other donors were sequenced using the Oncomine TCR Beta short-read assay on an Illumina iSeq 100. What the authors observed across the whole study: At late post-vaccination timepoints, both infection-induced and vaccine-induced clones showed marked clonal contraction, consistent with waning T cell responses. Among healthy vaccine recipients, nearly all vaccine-induced clones were SARS-CoV-2 mono-reactive, and just 1 of 255 was cross-reactive with common cold coronaviruses. The study was limited by a small number of convalescent patients, and early post-infection timepoints were lacking.

The CDR3 sequence holds 16 residues, the cysteine and phenylalanine included. CDR3 DNA only is kept here, 48 bases in frame from base 1. V sheds 5 bases and J sheds 2 bases, leaving 17 bases between their ends. CDR1 SGHAT and CDR2 FQDESV are derived from the germline V gene (reference sequence). In the ViraFEST assay, PBMC were stimulated with viral peptide pools, and TCR sequencing was then used to find antigen-specific CD4+ T cell clonotypes based on their expansion. After around 11 days of culture, CD4+ T cells were isolated with the EasySep CD4+ T cell isolation kit. Participants received two doses of either the BNT162b2 or the mRNA-1273 mRNA SARS-CoV-2 vaccine. The absence of prior SARS-CoV-2 infection in healthy vaccine recipients was confirmed by negative nucleocapsid antibodies before and after vaccination. A few million PBMC per well were cultured with 10 ug/ml peptides in IMDM containing roughly 5% human AB serum, roughly 9.5 IU/ml IL-2 and gentamicin. On days 3 and 7, half of the culture medium was replaced with fresh IL-2-containing medium. Each peptide stimulation condition was cultured in triplicate wells unless otherwise noted. Using Ficoll-Paque Plus gradient centrifugation, PBMC were separated from whole blood and then either used fresh or cryopreserved at -140C. The spike proteins of SARS-CoV-2 and of the common cold coronaviruses HCoV-NL63, HCoV-OC43 and HCoV-229E were spanned by overlapping peptide pools. The QIAamp micro DNA kit was used to extract genomic DNA from the cultured CD4+ T cells.

The protocol used for the library was the immunoSEQ multiplex PCR assay. TCR beta CDR3 sequencing was performed on DNA from the cultured, isolated CD4+ T cells. The authors processed their data as follows. Non-productive TCR sequences were discarded, and reads were trimmed to the CDR3 region, with only CDR3s of 7 or more amino acids retained. The MANAFEST web app was used to identify antigen-specific clonotypes by comparing expansion in peptide wells with expansion in reference cultures. To be called positive, a clone needed expansion at FDR<0.05 compared with the reference and with all other wells, an odds ratio greater than 5, and a frequency greater than 0.1% in two replicate wells. A clonotype was defined as cross-reactive if the clonotype was significantly expanded both in SARS-CoV-2 spike wells and in at least one common cold coronavirus spike condition. CDR3 similarity was assessed by Levenshtein distance using the stringdist R package, and unrooted trees were constructed with ape in R 3.6.1. Imported from immuneACCESS, the table was reduced by TCRdb to in-frame sequences with V and J called. These copies leave out some clones; in studies compared against another copy, an unresolved V gene accounts for under half, and the cause of the remainder is not known. V, J and clone size are taken as reported in that table, and D and trimming were inferred from the DNA itself. This sample lists under 30,000 clones; about 73% were detected once. In total, the top ten clones hold roughly a sixth of the sample.

A remark on this clone: Its antigen remains unidentified. Qualities for individual bases were not recorded, and no much larger clone is one base off.

This sequence originates from a human donor who received a COVID-19 vaccine. The rearranged segments are TRBV11-1 and TRBJ2-3, with no reliable assignment of the D segment. The input for sequencing was CD4+ T cells from PBMCs cultured with HCoV-OC43 spike peptides, taken after COVID-19 vaccination. This sample's cell subset or site label indicates: HCoV-OC43 spike overlapping peptide pool stimulation. The CDR3 is CASSDRRFSSTDTQYF. The DNA reads TGTGCCAGCAGCGACCGCCGGTTCTCCTCCACAGATACGCAGTATTTT.